These 2 T cell receptor beta chains originate from one sample sequenced in a study of blood T cell repertoires in COVID-19. The repertoire was sequenced with immunoSEQ multiplex PCR; TCRdb's copy has only in-frame clones and lacks some. The sample contains more than 250,000 clones, nearly 90% of which appear only once. Source material: PBMCs or T cells enriched from blood (not recorded which). These receptors were collected from a woman aged 25 to 39 who had recovered from COVID-19.

This clone showed up just once. The chain carries TRBV9 and TRBJ2-3, with a weak D call TRBD2 (5 bases). The germline V gene has CDR1 SGDLS and CDR2 YYNGEE. The V and J ends lost 4 bases and 6 bases respectively, with 15 bases between them. The CDR3 consists of 14 residues. The CDR3 DNA reads as TGTGCCAGCAGCTCTGGACCCCCGGGGGATACGCAGTATTTT. The encoded protein is CASSSGPPGDTQYF.

The genes are TRBV6-2 or TRBV6-3 and TRBJ2-3; D might be TRBD1 (5 bases). The germline gives CDR1 MNHEY, CDR2 SVGEGT. This CDR3 spans 15 amino acids. The germline V and J ends were trimmed by 2 bases and 3 bases, with 12 bases remaining between them. DNA for the CDR3: TGTGCCAGCAGTTACGACAGACAAATTACAGATACGCAGTATTTT. Its translation is CASSYDRQITDTQYF.